This record concerns one TCR beta chain sequence. Every isolated RNA sample was fully reverse transcribed, so sequencing captured expressed TCRB transcripts. Clones were sequenced by immunoSEQ multiplex PCR, and TCRdb holds only the in-frame ones, with some missing. The sample contains 810,000 or so clones, 15% to 20% of which appear only once. This entry is derived from a study of beta chain features in type 1 diabetes. The sample consisted of naive CD4+ T cells from blood. The source of this sequence is a woman younger than 35 in good health.

In DNA form, the CDR3 reads TGCGCCAGCAGCCAGCGGGGGGGGAGGGTTAGCACAGATACGCAGTATTTT. Translated, it gives CASSQRGGRVSTDTQYF. This chain uses TRBV4-3 with TRBJ2-3; 9 bases fit TRBD2. CDR1 and CDR2 from the germline V gene are LGHNA and YSLEER. The V and J ends lost 3 bases and 0 bases, in that order; junction bases with no gene match: 7. This CDR3 spans 17 amino acids.